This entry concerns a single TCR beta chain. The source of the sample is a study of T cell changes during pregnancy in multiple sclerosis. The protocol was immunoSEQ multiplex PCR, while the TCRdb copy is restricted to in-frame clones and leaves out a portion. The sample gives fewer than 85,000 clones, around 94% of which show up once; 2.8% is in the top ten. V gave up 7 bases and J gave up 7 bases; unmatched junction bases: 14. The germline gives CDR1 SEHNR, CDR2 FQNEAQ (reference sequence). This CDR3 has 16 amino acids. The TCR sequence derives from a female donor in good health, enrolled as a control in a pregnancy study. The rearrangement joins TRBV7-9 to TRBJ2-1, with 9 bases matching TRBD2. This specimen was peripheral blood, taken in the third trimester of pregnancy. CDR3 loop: CASTQLIGLAINEQFF. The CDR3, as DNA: TGTGCCAGCACCCAATTGATAGGACTAGCGATTAATGAGCAGTTCTTC. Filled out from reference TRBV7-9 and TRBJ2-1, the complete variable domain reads DTGVSQNPRHKITKRGQNVTFRCDPISEHNRLYWYRQTLGQGPEFLTYFQNEAQLEKSRLLSDRFSAERPKGSFSTLEIQRTEQGDSAMYLCASTQLIGLAINEQFFGPGTRLTVL.